Below, 23 T cell receptor beta chains from the same sample are listed, as sequenced in a study of T-cell memory formation after mild COVID-19. TCRdb redid the calling of the 5' RACE reads with MiXCR, one entry per CDR3 protein. The table has 560,000 or so distinct CDR3 sequences, around a sixth seen once; the top ten hold around 8.1%. Sequencing used PBMCs or a T cell subset sorted from them (not recorded which). These receptors were collected from an adult woman who had mild COVID-19 (a few samples of this study predate the infection). Cell type and time point are not known.

A few counts support this clonotype. V gene TRBV7-3 combines with J gene TRBJ2-6, with TRBD2 matching over 14 bases. Germline V gene sequence: CDR1 SGHTA, CDR2 FQGTGA. Losses at the gene ends were 4 bases for V and 3 bases for J; bases not matched to a gene: 8. The CDR3 is made up of 19 amino acids. The CDR3 is CASSSAGTSGSGGANVLTF. The CDR3 DNA reads as TGTGCCAGCAGCTCGGCCGGGACTAGCGGGAGTGGTGGGGCCAACGTCCTGACTTTC.

V is TRBV11-2 and J is TRBJ2-1; TRBD2 matches 7 bases. After removal of 4 bases from V and 7 bases from J, the junction contained 10 bases not matched to a gene. Looked up from germline, CDR1 is SGHAT and CDR2 is FQNNGV. This CDR3 spans 15 amino acids. In nucleotides, the CDR3 is TGTGCCAGCAGCTCCCAGCGGGGCGGGACTAATGAGCAGTTCTTC. Encoded protein: CASSSQRGGTNEQFF.

The chain has TRBV9 and TRBJ2-2; TRBD2 agrees at 11 bases. CDR1 is SGDLS, CDR2 YYNGEE, per germline. CDR3 length: 17 amino acids. V shed 4 bases and J 5 bases; nucleotides not matched to a gene: 10. Here the CDR3 DNA reads TGTGCCAGCAGCAACCCCAAGACTAGCGGGGCGACCGGGGAGCTGTTTTTT. It specifies CASSNPKTSGATGELFF. Full variable domain (outside the CDR3, taken from reference TRBV9 and TRBJ2-2): DSGVTQTPKHLITATGQRVTLRCSPRSGDLSVYWYQQSLDQGLQFLIQYYNGEERAKGNILERFSAQQFPDLHSELNLSSLELGDSALYFCASSNPKTSGATGELFFGEGSRLTVL.

The V gene is TRBV29-1, the J gene TRBJ2-1; 8 bases align to TRBD2. Germline CDR1 reads SQVTM; CDR2 reads ANQGSEA. The CDR3 is made up of 11 amino acids. The ends lost 6 bases at V and 9 bases at J; junction bases unmatched: 4. DNA of the CDR3: TGCAGCGTCAGACTAGCGTTTGAGCAGTTCTTC. Its translation is CSVRLAFEQFF.

The chain uses TRBV27 and TRBJ1-4, with D perhaps matching TRBD1 (5 bases). V was trimmed by 11 bases and J by 3 bases, leaving 10 bases between them. The CDR3 sequence is 12 residues long. Germline values: CDR1 MNHEY, CDR2 SMNVEV (reference sequence). The CDR3 DNA sequence: TGTGCCTCGGGGCGGGCTAATGAAAAACTGTTTTTT. Its protein product is CASGRANEKLFF.

CDR3 residues: CASTRQGDEAFF. The DNA for the CDR3 is TGTGCCAGCACCCGACAGGGGGATGAAGCTTTCTTT. The rearrangement joins TRBV7-9 to TRBJ1-1; 9 bases map to TRBD1. J gave up 7 bases and V 7 bases, and 4 bases lay outside the gene matches. The CDR3 consists of 12 residues. Germline CDR1 reads SEHNR; CDR2 reads FQNEAQ (reference sequence). Full variable domain (rest looked up from reference TRBV7-9 and TRBJ1-1): DTGVSQNPRHKITKRGQNVTFRCDPISEHNRLYWYRQTLGQGPEFLTYFQNEAQLEKSRLLSDRFSAERPKGSFSTLEIQRTEQGDSAMYLCASTRQGDEAFFGQGTRLTVV.

This clonotype was recorded at least ten times. CDR3 sequence reads: CASSSGTGAFTGELFF. The CDR3 DNA reads as TGCGCCAGCAGCTCCGGGACAGGGGCTTTCACCGGGGAGCTGTTTTTT. V is TRBV5-1 and J is TRBJ2-2; 10 bases line up with TRBD1. This CDR3 comprises 16 residues. Germline CDR1 and CDR2: SGHRS and YFSETQ. Trimming took 3 bases from V and 4 from J; bases not matched to a gene: 6.

This clonotype was seen more than once but under ten times. V gene TRBV5-5 combines with J gene TRBJ1-1; D call uncertain. CDR1 is SGHKS and CDR2 is YYEKEE in the germline V gene (reference sequence). Deletions cut 5 bases from V and 5 bases from J, with 16 bases between. CDR3 length equals 14 residues. CDR3 DNA: TGTGCCAGCAGGAAGGACCCGGACGGGACTGAAGCTTTCTTT. This translates into CASRKDPDGTEAFF.

A few counts support this clonotype. The genes are TRBV6-5 and TRBJ1-5, with 7 bases lining up with TRBD1. CDR1 is MNHEY and CDR2 is SVGAGI in the germline V gene. This CDR3 contains 15 residues. V shed 5 bases, J shed 7 bases, and the junction held 11 bases outside the gene matches. The CDR3: CASSRTGTAKQPQHF. The CDR3 DNA reads as TGTGCCAGCAGTCGTACCGGGACAGCGAAGCAGCCCCAGCATTTT.

The chain couples TRBV5-1 to TRBJ2-3; TRBD1 is a possible D gene (5 bases). Germline V gene sequence: CDR1 SGHRS, CDR2 YFSETQ. The CDR3 contains 15 residues. The V end lost 4 bases, the J end lost 4 bases, and 16 bases lay between the germline ends. As DNA, the CDR3 is TGCGCCAGCAGCCCCGCCCAGGGATCAGCAGATACGCAGTATTTT. It translates to CASSPAQGSADTQYF.

This sequence joins TRBV5-1 and TRBJ2-3, with 13 nucleotides matching TRBD2. CDR3 length: 16 amino acids. The trim removed 2 bases at V and 4 bases at J, leaving 4 bases unmatched. CDR1 and CDR2 (germline): SGHRS, YFSETQ. The CDR3 spells CASSFTSGGAADTQYF. As DNA, the CDR3 is TGCGCCAGCAGCTTCACTAGCGGGGGGGCAGCAGATACGCAGTATTTT.

The genes are TRBV4-1 and TRBJ2-4; D might be TRBD1 or TRBD2, each matching 5 bases. From germline, CDR1 is MGHRA and CDR2 YSYEKL. Between the trimmed V and J ends, which lost 1 base and 6 bases, there was a span of 19 bases. CDR3 length equals 17 residues. CDR3 loop: CASSQGAKAGAGNIQYF. For the CDR3, the DNA is TGCGCCAGCAGCCAAGGGGCTAAGGCTGGGGCGGGAAACATTCAGTACTTC.

This clonotype was seen a handful of times. The V gene is TRBV5-1, the J gene TRBJ2-3; D is tentatively TRBD1 or TRBD2 (5 bases each). V was trimmed by 0 bases and J by 6 bases, leaving 11 bases between them. CDR3 length equals 14 residues. Germline V gives CDR1 SGHRS, CDR2 YFSETQ. The CDR3: CASSLVVGEDTQYF. DNA for the CDR3: TGCGCCAGCAGCTTGGTCGTAGGGGAGGATACGCAGTATTTT.

This clonotype was seen a few times. The chain employs TRBV9 and TRBJ2-1; 8 nucleotides agree with TRBD2. After removal of 3 bases from V and 4 bases from J, the junction contained 9 bases not matched to a gene. The CDR3 contains 16 residues. The germline gives CDR1 SGDLS, CDR2 YYNGEE. CDR3 coding DNA: TGTGCCAGCAGCGGTGGACTAGCCGGGTCTTACAATGAGCAGTTCTTC. Its protein is CASSGGLAGSYNEQFF.

This clonotype was detected a few times. The chain couples TRBV7-2 to TRBJ2-1; 16 nucleotides match TRBD2. The V and J ends lost 0 bases and 7 bases, in that order; junction bases with no gene match: 9. Looked up from germline, CDR1 is SGHTA and CDR2 is FQGNSA. The CDR3 is 19 residues long. The CDR3 loop is CASSLALGTSGRERNEQFF. The CDR3 nucleotides read TGTGCCAGCAGCTTAGCCTTAGGGACTAGCGGGAGGGAACGGAATGAGCAGTTCTTC. The full variable domain, its missing parts supplied by reference TRBV7-2 and TRBJ2-1, is GAGVSQSPSNKVTEKGKDVELRCDPISGHTALYWYRQSLGQGLEFLIYFQGNSAPDKSGLPSDRFSAERTGGSVSTLTIQRTQQEDSAVYLCASSLALGTSGRERNEQFFGPGTRLTVL.

This clonotype was seen more than once but under ten times. The rearrangement uses TRBV4-1 and TRBJ2-1, with D uncertain. Germline V gene sequence: CDR1 MGHRA, CDR2 YSYEKL. There are 16 residues in the CDR3. The germline V and J ends were trimmed by 5 bases and 0 bases, with 14 bases remaining between them. The CDR3: CASSAPAMSSYNEQFF. CDR3 nucleotides: TGCGCCAGCAGCGCCCCAGCGATGAGCTCCTACAATGAGCAGTTCTTC.

This chain links TRBV6-5 with TRBJ1-1, with 8 bases that match TRBD1. The J segment lost 5 bases and the V segment lost 6 bases, leaving 14 bases of the junction unmatched. Germline CDR1 and CDR2: MNHEY and SVGAGI. The CDR3 covers 16 residues. CDR3 in DNA: TGTGCCAGCAGCCCTTCTTGGACAGGGAGGGGGACTGAAGCTTTCTTT. This gives the protein CASSPSWTGRGTEAFF.

Many counts were recorded for this clonotype. This chain connects TRBV4-1 to TRBJ2-7, with TRBD2 matching 9 bases. Germline V gene sequence: CDR1 MGHRA, CDR2 YSYEKL. CDR3 size: 14 residues. V lost 4 bases, J lost 3 bases, and 4 bases stayed unmatched. The DNA of the CDR3 is TGCGCCAGCAGCCGGACTAGCGATGACTACGAGCAGTACTTC. Its translation is CASSRTSDDYEQYF.

This chain uses TRBV13 with TRBJ2-2; TRBD1 aligns across 7 bases. V lost 10 bases, J lost 1 base, and 9 bases stayed unmatched. Germline V gene sequence: CDR1 PRHDT, CDR2 FYEKMQ (reference sequence). CDR3 length: 15 amino acids. This chain's CDR3 is CAIPGQRMNTGELFF. CDR3 nucleotide sequence: TGTGCCATCCCGGGACAGAGGATGAACACCGGGGAGCTGTTTTTT.

V gene TRBV10-3 combines with J gene TRBJ1-5, with D possibly being TRBD1 (6 bases). The germline V and J ends were trimmed by 0 bases and 7 bases, with 19 bases remaining between them. This CDR3 spans 17 amino acids. CDR1 and CDR2 (germline): ENHRY, SYGVKD. In DNA form, the CDR3 reads TGTGCCATCAGTGAGTCGCAGGGGTCAGGGGAGCGGCAGCCCCAGCATTTT. Translation gives CAISESQGSGERQPQHF.

This clonotype has just a few counts. The chain links TRBV7-2 to TRBJ1-5; no definite D call. CDR3 length: 15 amino acids. V was trimmed by 3 bases and J by 3 bases, leaving 12 bases between them. CDR1 SGHTA and CDR2 FQGNSA come from the germline V gene. This CDR3 is CASSLAGRINQPQHF. As DNA, the CDR3 is TGTGCCAGCAGCTTGGCGGGTCGTATCAATCAGCCCCAGCATTTT.

The chain couples TRBV7-9 to TRBJ1-2; the D is unclear. Germline V gene data show CDR1 as SEHNR and CDR2 as FQNEAQ (reference sequence). The V gene lost 1 base and the J gene lost 6 bases, with 12 bases spanning the gap. The CDR3 has 14 amino acids. CDR3 nucleotides: TGTGCCAGCAGCTTAGGACCCGGAACTGATGGCTACACCTTC. As protein: CASSLGPGTDGYTF.

As regards this clonotype: Mismatch with germline at one junction end may stem from a read error. The V call is TRBV7-6, the J call TRBJ2-1; D unresolved. Germline assignment: CDR1 SGHVS and CDR2 FNYEAQ. This CDR3 is built from 14 residues. The CDR3: CASSLEHHINEQFF. In DNA form, the CDR3 reads TGTGCCAGCAGTTTAGAGCACCACATCAATGAGCAGTTCTTC. Full variable domain (remainder filled in from reference TRBV7-6 and TRBJ2-1): GAGVSQSPRYKVTKRGQDVALRCDPISGHVSLYWYRQALGQGPEFLTYFNYEAQQDKSGLPNDRFSAERPEGSISTLTIQRTEQRDSAMYRCASSLEHHINEQFFGPGTRLTVL.